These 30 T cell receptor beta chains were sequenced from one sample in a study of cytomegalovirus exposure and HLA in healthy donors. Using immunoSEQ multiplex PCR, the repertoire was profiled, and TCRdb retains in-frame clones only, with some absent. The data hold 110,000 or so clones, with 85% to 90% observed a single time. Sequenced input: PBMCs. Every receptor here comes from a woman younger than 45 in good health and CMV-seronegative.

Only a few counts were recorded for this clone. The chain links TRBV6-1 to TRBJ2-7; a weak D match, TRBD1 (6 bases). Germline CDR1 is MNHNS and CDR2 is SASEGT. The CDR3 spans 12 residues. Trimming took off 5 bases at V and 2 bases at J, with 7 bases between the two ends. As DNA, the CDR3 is TGTGCCAGCAGTAGGGACACCTACGAGCAGTACTTC. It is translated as CASSRDTYEQYF.

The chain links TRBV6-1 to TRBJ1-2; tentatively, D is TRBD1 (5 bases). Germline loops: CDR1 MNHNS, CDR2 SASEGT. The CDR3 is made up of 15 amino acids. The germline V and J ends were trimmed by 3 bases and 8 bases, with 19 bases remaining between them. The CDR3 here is CASSELPGLLGGYTF. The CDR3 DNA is TGTGCCAGCAGTGAGCTACCGGGACTCCTAGGGGGCTACACCTTC.

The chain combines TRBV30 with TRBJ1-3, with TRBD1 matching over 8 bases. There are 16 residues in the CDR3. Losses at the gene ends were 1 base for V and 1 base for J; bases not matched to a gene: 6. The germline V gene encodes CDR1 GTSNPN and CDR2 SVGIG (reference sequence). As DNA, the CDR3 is TGTGCCTGGAGTGCGTTACAGGGGGGATCTGGAAACACCATATATTTT. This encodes CAWSALQGGSGNTIYF.

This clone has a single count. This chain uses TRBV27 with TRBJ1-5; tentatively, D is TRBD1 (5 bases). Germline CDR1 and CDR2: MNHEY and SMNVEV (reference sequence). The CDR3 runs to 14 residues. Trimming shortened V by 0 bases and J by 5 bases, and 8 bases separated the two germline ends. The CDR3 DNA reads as TGTGCCAGCAGTTTATCGGGGGGTTATCAGCCCCAGCATTTT. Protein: CASSLSGGYQPQHF.

The CDR3 coding sequence is TGTGCCAGCAGTCCGGGACAGGGCTATGGCTACACCTTC. Translating gives CASSPGQGYGYTF. This chain uses TRBV2 with TRBJ1-2, with TRBD1 matching 9 bases. This CDR3 is built from 13 residues. V was clipped by 5 bases and J by 4 bases; unmatched bases: 2. Germline V gene lookup returns CDR1 SNHLY and CDR2 FYNNEI. The complete variable domain, with remaining parts taken from reference TRBV2 and TRBJ1-2, reads EPEVTQTPSHQVTQMGQEVILRCVPISNHLYFYWYRQILGQKVEFLVSFYNNEISEKSEIFDDQFSVERPDGSNFTLKIRSTKLEDSAMYFCASSPGQGYGYTFGSGTRLTVV.

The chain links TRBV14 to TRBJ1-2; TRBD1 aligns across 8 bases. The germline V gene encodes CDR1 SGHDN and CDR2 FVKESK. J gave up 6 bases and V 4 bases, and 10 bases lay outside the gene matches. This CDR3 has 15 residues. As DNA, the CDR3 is TGTGCCAGCAGCCTACGGGACAGGTTGGGTGATGGCTACACCTTC. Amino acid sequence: CASSLRDRLGDGYTF.

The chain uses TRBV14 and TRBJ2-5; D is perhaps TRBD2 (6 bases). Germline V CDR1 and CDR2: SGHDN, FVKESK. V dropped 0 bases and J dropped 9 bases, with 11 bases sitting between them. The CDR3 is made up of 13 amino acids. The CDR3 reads CASSQELGGAQYF. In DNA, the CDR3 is TGTGCCAGCAGCCAAGAGTTGGGCGGGGCCCAGTACTTC. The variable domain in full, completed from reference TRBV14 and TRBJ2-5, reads EAGVTQFPSHSVIEKGQTVTLRCDPISGHDNLYWYRRVMGKEIKFLLHFVKESKQDESGMPNNRFLAERTGGTYSTLKVQPAELEDSGVYFCASSQELGGAQYFGPGTRLLVL.

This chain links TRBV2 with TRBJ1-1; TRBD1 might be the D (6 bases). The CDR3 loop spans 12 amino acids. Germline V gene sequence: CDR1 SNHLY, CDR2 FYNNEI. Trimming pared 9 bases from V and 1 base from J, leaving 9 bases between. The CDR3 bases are TGTGCCAGAACAGGGCAGAACACTGAAGCTTTCTTT. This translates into CARTGQNTEAFF.

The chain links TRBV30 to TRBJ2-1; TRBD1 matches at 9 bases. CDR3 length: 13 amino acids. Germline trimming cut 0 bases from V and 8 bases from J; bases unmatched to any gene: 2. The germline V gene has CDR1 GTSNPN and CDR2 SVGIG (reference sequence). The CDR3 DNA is TGTGCCTGGAGTGTACAGGGGGCGTATGAGCAGTTCTTC. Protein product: CAWSVQGAYEQFF.

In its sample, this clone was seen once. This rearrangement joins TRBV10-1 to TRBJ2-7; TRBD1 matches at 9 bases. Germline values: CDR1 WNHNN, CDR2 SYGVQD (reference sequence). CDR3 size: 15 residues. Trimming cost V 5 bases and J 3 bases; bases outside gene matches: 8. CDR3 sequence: CASSSDRGARYEQYF. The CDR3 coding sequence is TGCGCCAGCAGTTCGGACAGGGGAGCCCGCTACGAGCAGTACTTC.

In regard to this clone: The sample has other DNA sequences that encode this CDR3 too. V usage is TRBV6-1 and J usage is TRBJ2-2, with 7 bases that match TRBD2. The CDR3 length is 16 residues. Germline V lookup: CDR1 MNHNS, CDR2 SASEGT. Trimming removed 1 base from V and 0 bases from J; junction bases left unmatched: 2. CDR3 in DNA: TGTGCCAGCAGTGAAGGCGGGGGTTCGAACACCGGGGAGCTGTTTTTT. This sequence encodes CASSEGGGSNTGELFF.

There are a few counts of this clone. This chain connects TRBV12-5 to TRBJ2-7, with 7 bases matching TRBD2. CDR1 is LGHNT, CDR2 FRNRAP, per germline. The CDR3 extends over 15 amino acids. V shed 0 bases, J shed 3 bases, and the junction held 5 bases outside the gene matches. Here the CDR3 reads CASGLVLAGDYEQYF. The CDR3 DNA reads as TGTGCTAGTGGTTTGGTACTGGCGGGGGACTACGAGCAGTACTTC.

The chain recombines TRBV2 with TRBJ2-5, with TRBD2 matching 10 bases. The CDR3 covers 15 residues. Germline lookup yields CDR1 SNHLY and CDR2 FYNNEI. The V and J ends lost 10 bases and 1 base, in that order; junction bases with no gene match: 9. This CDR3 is CATSRASGGQETQYF. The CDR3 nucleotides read TGTGCCACCTCACGGGCTAGCGGGGGCCAAGAGACCCAGTACTTC.

The CDR3 bases are TGCGCCAGCAGCAGCTTAGGGGCAGCCTCACCCCTCCACTTT. This codes for CASSSLGAASPLHF. J is TRBJ1-6 and V is TRBV5-1; TRBD1 might be the D (5 bases). Germline V gives CDR1 SGHRS, CDR2 YFSETQ. Trimming stripped 4 bases from V and 10 bases from J, with 15 bases between. This CDR3 has 14 amino acids.

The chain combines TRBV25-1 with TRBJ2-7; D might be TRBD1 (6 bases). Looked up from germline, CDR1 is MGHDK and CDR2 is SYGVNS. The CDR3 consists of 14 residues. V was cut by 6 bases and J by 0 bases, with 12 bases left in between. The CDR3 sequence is CASRETGYSYEQYF. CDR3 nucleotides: TGTGCCAGCAGAGAAACAGGGTACTCCTACGAGCAGTACTTC.

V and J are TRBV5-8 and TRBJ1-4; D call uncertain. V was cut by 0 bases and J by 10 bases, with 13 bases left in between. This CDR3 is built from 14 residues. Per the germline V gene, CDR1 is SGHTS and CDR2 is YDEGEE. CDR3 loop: CASSLGGLKGKLFF. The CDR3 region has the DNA TGTGCCAGCAGCTTGGGAGGGCTAAAGGGAAAACTGTTTTTT.

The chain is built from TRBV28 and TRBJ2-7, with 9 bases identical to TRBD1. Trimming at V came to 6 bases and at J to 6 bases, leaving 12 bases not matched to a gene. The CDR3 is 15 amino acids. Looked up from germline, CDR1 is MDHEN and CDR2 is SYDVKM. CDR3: CASSLGDRGSPEQYF. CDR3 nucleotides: TGTGCCAGCAGCTTGGGAGACAGGGGGTCCCCCGAGCAGTACTTC.

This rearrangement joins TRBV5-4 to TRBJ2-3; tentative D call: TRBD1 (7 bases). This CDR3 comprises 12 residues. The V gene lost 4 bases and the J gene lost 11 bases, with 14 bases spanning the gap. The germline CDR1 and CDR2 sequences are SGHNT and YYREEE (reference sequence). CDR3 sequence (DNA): TGTGCCAGCAGCGGGGGGACAGCCGGGCAGTATTTT. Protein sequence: CASSGGTAGQYF.

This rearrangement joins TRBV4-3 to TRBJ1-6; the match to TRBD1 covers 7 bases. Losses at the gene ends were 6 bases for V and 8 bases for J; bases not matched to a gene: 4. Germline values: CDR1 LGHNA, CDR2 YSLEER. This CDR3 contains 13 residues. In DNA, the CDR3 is TGCGCCAGCAGTCGGGACAGCTATTCACCCCTCCACTTT. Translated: CASSRDSYSPLHF.

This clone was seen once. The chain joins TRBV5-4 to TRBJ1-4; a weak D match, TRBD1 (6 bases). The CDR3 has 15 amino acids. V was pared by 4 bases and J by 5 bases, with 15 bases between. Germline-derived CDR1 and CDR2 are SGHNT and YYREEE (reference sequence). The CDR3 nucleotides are TGTGCCAGCAGCCCAGGACAGAGAAAAAATGAAAAACTGTTTTTT. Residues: CASSPGQRKNEKLFF.

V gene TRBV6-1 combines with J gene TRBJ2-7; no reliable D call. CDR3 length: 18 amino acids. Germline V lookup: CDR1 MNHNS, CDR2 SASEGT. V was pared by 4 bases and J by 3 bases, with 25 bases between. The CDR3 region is CASSVLGEVVRTVYEQYF. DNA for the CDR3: TGTGCCAGCAGTGTCCTTGGAGAGGTCGTAAGAACCGTCTACGAGCAGTACTTC.

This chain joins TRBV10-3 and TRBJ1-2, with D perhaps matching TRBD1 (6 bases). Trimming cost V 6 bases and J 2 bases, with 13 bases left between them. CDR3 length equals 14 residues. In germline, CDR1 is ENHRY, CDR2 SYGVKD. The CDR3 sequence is CAISWGGANYGYTF. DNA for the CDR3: TGTGCCATCAGCTGGGGGGGCGCGAACTATGGCTACACCTTC.

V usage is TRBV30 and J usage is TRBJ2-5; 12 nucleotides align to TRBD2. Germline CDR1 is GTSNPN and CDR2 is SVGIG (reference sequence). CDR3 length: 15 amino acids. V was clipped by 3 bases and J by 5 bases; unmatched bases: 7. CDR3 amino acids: CAWRELAGGRETQYF. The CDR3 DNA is TGTGCCTGGAGAGAGCTAGCGGGGGGGAGGGAGACCCAGTACTTC.

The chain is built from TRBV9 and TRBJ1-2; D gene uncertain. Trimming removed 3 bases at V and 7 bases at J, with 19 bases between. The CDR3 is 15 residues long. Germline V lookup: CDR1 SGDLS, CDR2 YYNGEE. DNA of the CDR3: TGTGCCAGCAGCGAGGAGGAGGGAGGGTTTGGTGGCTACACCTTC. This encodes CASSEEEGGFGGYTF.

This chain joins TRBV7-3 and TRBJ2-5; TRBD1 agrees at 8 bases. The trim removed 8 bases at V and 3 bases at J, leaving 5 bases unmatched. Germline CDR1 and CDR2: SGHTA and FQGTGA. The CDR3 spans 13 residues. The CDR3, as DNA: TGTGCCAGCGCGTCGGACAGGGAAGAGACCCAGTACTTC. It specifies CASASDREETQYF.

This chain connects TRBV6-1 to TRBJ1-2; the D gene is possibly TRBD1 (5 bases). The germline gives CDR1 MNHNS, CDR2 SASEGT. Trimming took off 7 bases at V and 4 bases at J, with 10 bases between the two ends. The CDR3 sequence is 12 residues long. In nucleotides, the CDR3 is TGTGCCAGCACCGGCAGGGCCTATGGCTACACCTTC. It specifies CASTGRAYGYTF.

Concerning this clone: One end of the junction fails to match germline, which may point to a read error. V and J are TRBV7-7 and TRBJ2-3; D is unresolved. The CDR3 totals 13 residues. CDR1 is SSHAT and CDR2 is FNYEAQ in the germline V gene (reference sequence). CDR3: CASSLGPPDTQYF. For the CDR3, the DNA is TGTGCTAGCAGCTTAGGGCCTCCAGATACGCAGTATTTT.

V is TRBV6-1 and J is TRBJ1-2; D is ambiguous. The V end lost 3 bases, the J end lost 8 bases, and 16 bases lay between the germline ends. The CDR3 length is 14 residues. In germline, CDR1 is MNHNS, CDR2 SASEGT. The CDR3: CASSDRGVRRGYTF. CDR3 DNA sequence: TGTGCCAGCAGTGATCGGGGAGTACGAAGAGGCTACACCTTC.

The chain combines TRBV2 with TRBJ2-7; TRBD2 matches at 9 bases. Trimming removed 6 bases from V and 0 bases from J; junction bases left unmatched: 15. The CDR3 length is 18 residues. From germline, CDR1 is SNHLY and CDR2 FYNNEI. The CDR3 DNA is TGTGCCAGCAGCAAAGGGGTTAGCGGGGGCCCGAACTCCTACGAGCAGTACTTC. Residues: CASSKGVSGGPNSYEQYF. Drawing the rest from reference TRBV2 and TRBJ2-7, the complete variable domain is EPEVTQTPSHQVTQMGQEVILRCVPISNHLYFYWYRQILGQKVEFLVSFYNNEISEKSEIFDDQFSVERPDGSNFTLKIRSTKLEDSAMYFCASSKGVSGGPNSYEQYFGPGTRLTVT.

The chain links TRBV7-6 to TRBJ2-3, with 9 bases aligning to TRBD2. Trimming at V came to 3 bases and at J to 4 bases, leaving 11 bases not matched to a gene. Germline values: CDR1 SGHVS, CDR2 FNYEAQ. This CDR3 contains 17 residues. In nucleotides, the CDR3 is TGTGCCAGCAGCTTTAGCGGGGGTACCGCCGGAGCAGATACGCAGTATTTT. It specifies CASSFSGGTAGADTQYF.